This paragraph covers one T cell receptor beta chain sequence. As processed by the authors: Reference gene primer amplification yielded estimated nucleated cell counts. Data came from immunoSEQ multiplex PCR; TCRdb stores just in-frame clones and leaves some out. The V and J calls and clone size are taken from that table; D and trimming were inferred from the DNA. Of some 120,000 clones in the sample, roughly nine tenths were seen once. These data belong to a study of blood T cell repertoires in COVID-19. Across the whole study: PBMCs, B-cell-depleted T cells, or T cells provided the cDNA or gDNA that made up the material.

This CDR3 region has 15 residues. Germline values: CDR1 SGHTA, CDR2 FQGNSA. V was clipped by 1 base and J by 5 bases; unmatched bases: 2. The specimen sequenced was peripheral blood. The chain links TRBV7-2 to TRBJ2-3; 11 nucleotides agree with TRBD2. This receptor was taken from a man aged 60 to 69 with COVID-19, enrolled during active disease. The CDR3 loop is CASSLGLAGGDTQYF. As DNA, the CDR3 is TGTGCCAGCAGCTTAGGTCTAGCGGGAGGAGATACGCAGTATTTT.